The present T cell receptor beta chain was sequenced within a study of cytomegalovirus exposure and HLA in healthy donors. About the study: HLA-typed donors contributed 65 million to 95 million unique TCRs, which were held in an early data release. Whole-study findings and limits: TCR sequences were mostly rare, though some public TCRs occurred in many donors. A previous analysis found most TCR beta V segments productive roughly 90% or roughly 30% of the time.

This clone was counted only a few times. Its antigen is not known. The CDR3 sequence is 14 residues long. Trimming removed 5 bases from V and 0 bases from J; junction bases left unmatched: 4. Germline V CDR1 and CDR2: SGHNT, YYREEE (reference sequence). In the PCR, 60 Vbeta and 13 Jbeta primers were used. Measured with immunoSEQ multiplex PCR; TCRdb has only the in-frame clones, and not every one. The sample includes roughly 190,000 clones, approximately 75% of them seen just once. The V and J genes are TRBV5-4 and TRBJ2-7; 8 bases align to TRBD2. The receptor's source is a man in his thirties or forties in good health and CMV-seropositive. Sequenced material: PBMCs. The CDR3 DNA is TGTGCCAGCAGGCCAAGCGGGAGCTCCTACGAGCAGTACTTC. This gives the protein CASRPSGSSYEQYF.